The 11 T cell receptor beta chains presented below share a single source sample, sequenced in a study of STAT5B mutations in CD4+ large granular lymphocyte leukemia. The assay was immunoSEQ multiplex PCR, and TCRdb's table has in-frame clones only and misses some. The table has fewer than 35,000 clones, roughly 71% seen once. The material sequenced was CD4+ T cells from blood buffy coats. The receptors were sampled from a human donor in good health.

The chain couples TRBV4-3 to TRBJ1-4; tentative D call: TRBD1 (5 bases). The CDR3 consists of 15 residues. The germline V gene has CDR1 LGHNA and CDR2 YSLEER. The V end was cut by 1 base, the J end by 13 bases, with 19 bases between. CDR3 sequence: CASSQGGDSATRLFF. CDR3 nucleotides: TGCGCCAGCAGCCAAGGGGGCGACTCGGCCACGAGACTGTTTTTT.

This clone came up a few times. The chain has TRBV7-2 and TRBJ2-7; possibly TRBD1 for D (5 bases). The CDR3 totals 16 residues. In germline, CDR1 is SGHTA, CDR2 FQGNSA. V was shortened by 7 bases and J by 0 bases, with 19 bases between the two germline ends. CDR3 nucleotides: TGTGCCAGCACCTCACAGTCAGGGTTTAGCTCCTACGAGCAGTACTTC. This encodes CASTSQSGFSSYEQYF.

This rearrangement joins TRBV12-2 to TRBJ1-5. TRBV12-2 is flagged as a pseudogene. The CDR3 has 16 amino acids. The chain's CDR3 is CASRPSRGGKNQPQHF. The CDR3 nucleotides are TGTGCAAGTCGCCCCTCCCGGGGGGGGAAAAATCAGCCCCAGCATTTT.

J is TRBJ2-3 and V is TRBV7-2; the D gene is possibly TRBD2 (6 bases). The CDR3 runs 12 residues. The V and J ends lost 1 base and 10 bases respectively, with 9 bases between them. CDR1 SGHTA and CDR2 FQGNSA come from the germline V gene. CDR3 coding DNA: TGTGCCAGCAGCTTAGGGGGGAGGCCGCAGTATTTT. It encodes CASSLGGRPQYF.

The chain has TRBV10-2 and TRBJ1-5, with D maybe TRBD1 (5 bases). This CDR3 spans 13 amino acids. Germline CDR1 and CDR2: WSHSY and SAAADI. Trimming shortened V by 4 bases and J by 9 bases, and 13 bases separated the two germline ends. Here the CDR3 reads CASSGTGTGPQHF. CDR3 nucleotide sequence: TGCGCCAGCAGTGGTACGGGGACGGGGCCCCAGCATTTT.

The CDR3 spells CASTPTGPGGSGANVLTF. The CDR3 bases are TGCGCCAGCACCCCGACAGGGCCAGGGGGGTCTGGGGCCAACGTCCTGACTTTC. The chain is built from TRBV4-1 and TRBJ2-6; D may be TRBD1 (7 bases). CDR3 length: 18 residues. The germline V gene encodes CDR1 MGHRA and CDR2 YSYEKL. The V end lost 7 bases, the J end lost 1 base, and 20 bases lay between the germline ends.

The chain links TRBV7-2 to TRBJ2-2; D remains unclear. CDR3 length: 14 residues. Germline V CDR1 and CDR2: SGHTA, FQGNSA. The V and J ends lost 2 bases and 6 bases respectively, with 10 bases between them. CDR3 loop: CASSLTQTAGELFF. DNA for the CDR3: TGTGCCAGCAGCTTAACACAGACGGCCGGGGAGCTGTTTTTT.

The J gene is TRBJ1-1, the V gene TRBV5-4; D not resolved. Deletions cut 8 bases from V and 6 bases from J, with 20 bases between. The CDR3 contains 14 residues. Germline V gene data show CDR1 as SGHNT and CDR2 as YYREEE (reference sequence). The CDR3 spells CASSSGPPVPEAFF. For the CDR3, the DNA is TGTGCCAGTTCCTCGGGTCCCCCAGTACCTGAAGCTTTCTTT.

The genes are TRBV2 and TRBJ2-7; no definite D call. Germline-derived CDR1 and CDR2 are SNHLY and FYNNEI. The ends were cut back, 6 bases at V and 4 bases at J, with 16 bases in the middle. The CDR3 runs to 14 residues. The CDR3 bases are TGTGCCAGCAGGGGCAGCCATGGTAAATACGAGCAGTACTTC. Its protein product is CASRGSHGKYEQYF.

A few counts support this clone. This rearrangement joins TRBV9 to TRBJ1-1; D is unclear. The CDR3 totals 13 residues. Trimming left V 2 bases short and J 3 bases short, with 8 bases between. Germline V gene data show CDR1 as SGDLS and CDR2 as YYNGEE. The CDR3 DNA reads TGTGCCAGCAGCGTTGGCGTGGACACTGAAGCTTTCTTT. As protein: CASSVGVDTEAFF.

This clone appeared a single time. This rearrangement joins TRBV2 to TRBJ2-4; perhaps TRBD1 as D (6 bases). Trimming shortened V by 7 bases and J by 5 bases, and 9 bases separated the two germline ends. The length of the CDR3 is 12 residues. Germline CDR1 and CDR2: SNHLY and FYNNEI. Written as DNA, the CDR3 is TGTGCCAGCAAGCGGACAGAAAACATTCAGTACTTC. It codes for CASKRTENIQYF.